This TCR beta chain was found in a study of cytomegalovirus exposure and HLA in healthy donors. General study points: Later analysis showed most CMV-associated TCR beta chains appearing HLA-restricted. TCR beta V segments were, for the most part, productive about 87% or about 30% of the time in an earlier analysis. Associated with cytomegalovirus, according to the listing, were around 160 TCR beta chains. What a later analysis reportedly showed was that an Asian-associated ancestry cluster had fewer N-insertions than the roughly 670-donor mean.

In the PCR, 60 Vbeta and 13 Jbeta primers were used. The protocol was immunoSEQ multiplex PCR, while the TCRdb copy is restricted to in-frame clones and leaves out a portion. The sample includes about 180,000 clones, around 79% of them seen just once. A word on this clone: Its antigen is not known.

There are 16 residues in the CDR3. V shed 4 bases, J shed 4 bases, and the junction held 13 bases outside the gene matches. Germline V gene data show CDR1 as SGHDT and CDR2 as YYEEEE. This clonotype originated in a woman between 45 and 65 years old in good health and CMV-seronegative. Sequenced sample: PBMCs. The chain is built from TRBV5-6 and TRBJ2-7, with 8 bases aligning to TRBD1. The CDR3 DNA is TGTGCCAGCAGCCAATCTCCGCGACAGGGGCCATACGAGCAGTACTTC. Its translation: CASSQSPRQGPYEQYF.